This is a list of T cell receptor beta chains from one sample in a study of CD4 T cells in relation to SARS-CoV-2 and coronaviruses. For these TCRs, the target antigens are not known. Using immunoSEQ multiplex PCR, the repertoire was profiled, and TCRdb retains in-frame clones only, with some absent. The sample contains some 19,000 clones, about three quarters of which appear only once. Material: CD4+ T cells from PBMCs, cultured in vitro. These receptors came from a human donor in good health. Both conserved end residues are part of each CDR3. The D gene is left open where the match is weak. Clone size is shown for a subset of rows, as once, few, many or a class of expanded clone.

size	V	J	D	DNA	CDR3
-	TRBV7-3	TRBJ2-7	TRBD1	TGTGCCAGCAGCTTGGACAGGGAAGGCGAGCAGTACTTC	CASSLDREGEQYF
-	TRBV7-2	TRBJ2-3	TRBD2	TGTGCCAGCAGCTTAGTAACGACTAGCGGGGGGCCTAGCACAGATACGCAGTATTTT	CASSLVTTSGGPSTDTQYF
-	TRBV12-3/TRBV12-4	TRBJ1-2	TRBD1	TGTGCCAGCAGCCGACAGGGGAACTATGGCTACACCTTC	CASSRQGNYGYTF
-	TRBV18	TRBJ2-1	TRBD1	TGTGCCAGCTCACCAAAATCCGGGGACAGCTCCTACAATGAGCAGTTCTTC	CASSPKSGDSSYNEQFF
-	TRBV7-7	TRBJ2-5	TRBD1	TGTGCCAGCAGTTCCGGGACAGGGAGCCAAGAGACCCAGTACTTC	CASSSGTGSQETQYF
-	TRBV29-1	TRBJ2-3	-	TGCAGCGTTGAAGACCTAAACACAGATACGCAGTATTTT	CSVEDLNTDTQYF
-	TRBV6-5	TRBJ2-3	TRBD2	TGTGCCAGCAAGCCGGGACTAGCGTTCGATACGCAGTATTTT	CASKPGLAFDTQYF
-	TRBV2	TRBJ2-5	-	TGTGCCAGCAGAAGGGACAACTCGTACCAAGAGACCCAGTACTTC	CASRRDNSYQETQYF
-	TRBV2	TRBJ1-4	-	TGTGCCACCGGGGCTAATGAAAAACTGTTTTTT	CATGANEKLFF
-	TRBV14	TRBJ2-1	TRBD1	TGTGCCAGCAGCCTCCGGACAGGGAGCCACAATGAGCAGTTCTTC	CASSLRTGSHNEQFF
once	TRBV5-1	TRBJ2-3	-	TGCGCCAGCAGCTTGGGGCCCACAGGGAGTGCAGATACGCAGTATTTT	CASSLGPTGSADTQYF
once	TRBV18	TRBJ1-2	-	TGTGCCAGCTCACCAGCAGGGGAGGGGTACACCTTC	CASSPAGEGYTF
-	TRBV6-2/TRBV6-3	TRBJ1-4	-	TGTGCCAGCAGCTCCCGGTCGTATGAAAAACTGTTTTTT	CASSSRSYEKLFF
-	TRBV12-3/TRBV12-4	TRBJ2-1	TRBD1	TGTGCCAGCAGTATCACAGGGGGCTATGAGCAGTTCTTC	CASSITGGYEQFF
-	TRBV7-6	TRBJ2-7	TRBD2	TGTGCCAGCAGCTTGGGTCACGGGCTAGCGGGGGCCCAGGGTGAGCAGTACTTC	CASSLGHGLAGAQGEQYF
-	TRBV7-9	TRBJ2-3	TRBD2	TGTGCCAGCAGCCCCGGGCGACTAGCGGGAGGGCGGAGCACAGATACGCAGTATTTT	CASSPGRLAGGRSTDTQYF
-	TRBV6-5	TRBJ2-5	-	TGTGCCAGCAGTTCTATCTACCAAGAGACCCAGTACTTC	CASSSIYQETQYF
-	TRBV28	TRBJ1-4	-	TGTGCCAGCACCCGTCTTGGAACTAATGAAAAACTGTTTTTT	CASTRLGTNEKLFF
-	TRBV24-1	TRBJ2-1	TRBD2	TGTGCCACCAGTGATGGAGATCCTAGCGGGAGGTTGGATGAGCAGTTCTTC	CATSDGDPSGRLDEQFF
-	TRBV10-1	TRBJ1-1	-	TGCGCCAGCAGGCAGGCCCGGGACACTGAAGCTTTCTTT	CASRQARDTEAFF
-	TRBV6-5	TRBJ2-7	-	TGTGCCAGCAAGACGGACTCCTACGAGCAGTACTTC	CASKTDSYEQYF
-	TRBV3-1/TRBV3-2	TRBJ1-3	TRBD1	TGTGCCAGCAGCCAATCTGGGACAGCCGGAAACACCATATATTTT	CASSQSGTAGNTIYF
once	TRBV3-1/TRBV3-2	TRBJ1-4	-	TGTGCCAGCAGCCAAAGGGGGGATAATGAAAAACTGTTTTTT	CASSQRGDNEKLFF
-	TRBV7-3	TRBJ2-1	-	TGTGCCAGCAGCACGGGCGAGGGCTGGGACAATGAGCAGTTCTTC	CASSTGEGWDNEQFF
-	TRBV19	TRBJ2-7	TRBD2	TGTGCCAGTAGTATAGACAAACTAGCGGGGGTCGGCGAGCAGTACTTC	CASSIDKLAGVGEQYF